The clone carrying this T cell receptor (beta chain) was picked up one time. Its antigen is not known. V was trimmed by 6 bases and J by 4 bases, leaving 30 bases between them. Germline-derived CDR1 and CDR2 are SNHLY and FYNNEI. The CDR3 spans 20 residues. This sample was included in a study of T cell repertoires in cytomegalovirus infection. Study background: Well-studied HLA-B-restricted epitopes and recently identified HLA-C-restricted epitopes of CMV were both used in the study. From public TCR beta signatures came an indication of both CMV infection and matching HLA type. Study findings and constraints: CMV-specific TCR beta clonotypes restricted by HLA-C dominated the ex vivo response.

Each CDR3 protein gets one entry after TCRdb re-called the reads with MiXCR. Here the sample spans 750,000 to 900,000 distinct CDR3 sequences, roughly 29% being singletons. The clonotype comes from a human donor in good health (CMV status not recorded). Some clones in this sample may be carry-over from other donors' samples. The source material was cultured CD8+ T cells from PBMCs, sampled from culture after CMV antigen stimulation. V is TRBV2 and J is TRBJ2-2, with a possible D match to TRBD1 (9 bases). For the CDR3, the DNA is TGTGCCAGCAGGATAACAGGGGGCGCTCAGCGGGGGACGTTCACCGGGGAGCTGTTTTTT. Translated, it gives CASRITGGAQRGTFTGELFF.